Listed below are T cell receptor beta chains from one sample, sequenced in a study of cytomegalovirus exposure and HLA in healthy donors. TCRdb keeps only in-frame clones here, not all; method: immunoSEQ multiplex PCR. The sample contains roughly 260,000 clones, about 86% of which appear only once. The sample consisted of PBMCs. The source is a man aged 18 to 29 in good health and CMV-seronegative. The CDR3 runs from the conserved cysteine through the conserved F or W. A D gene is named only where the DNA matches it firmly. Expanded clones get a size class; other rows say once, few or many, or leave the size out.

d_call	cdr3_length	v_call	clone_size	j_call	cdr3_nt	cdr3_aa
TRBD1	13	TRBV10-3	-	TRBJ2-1	TGTGCCATCAAGGGACAGGGGGCGGATGAGCAGTTCTTC	CAIKGQGADEQFF
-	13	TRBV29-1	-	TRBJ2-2	TGCAGCGGCCGACTAGCGAACACCGGGGAGCTGTTTTTT	CSGRLANTGELFF
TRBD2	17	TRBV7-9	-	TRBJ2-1	TGTGCCAGCAGCTCAACCGGACTAGCGGGAGGAATTGGCGGACAGTTCTTC	CASSSTGLAGGIGGQFF
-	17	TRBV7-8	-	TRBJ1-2	TGTGCCAGCAGCTTAGCGCTAGGGGGGGCCACTAACTATGGCTACACCTTC	CASSLALGGATNYGYTF
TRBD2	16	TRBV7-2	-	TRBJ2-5	TGTGCCAGCAGCTTAGGTCCGGGGGGGGATCAAGAGACCCAGTACTTC	CASSLGPGGDQETQYF
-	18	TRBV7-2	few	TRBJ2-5	TGTGCCAGCAGCTTCGGGCAGGGGCGATCCACATTGAAGGAGACCCAGTACTTC	CASSFGQGRSTLKETQYF
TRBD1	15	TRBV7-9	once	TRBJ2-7	TGTGCCAGCAGCTTCCCCGGGACAGGTTTTTACGAGCAGTACTTC	CASSFPGTGFYEQYF
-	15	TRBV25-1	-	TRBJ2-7	TGTGCCAGCAGTGATCCTAGTGGGGCGATTGGCGAGCAGTACTTC	CASSDPSGAIGEQYF
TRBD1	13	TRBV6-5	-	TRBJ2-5	TGTGCCAGCAGCCAAACAGGGGTTGGGACCCAGTACTTC	CASSQTGVGTQYF
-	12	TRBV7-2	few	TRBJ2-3	TGTGCCAGCAGCTTAGTTCCGGATACGCAGTATTTT	CASSLVPDTQYF
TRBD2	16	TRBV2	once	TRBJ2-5	TGTGCCAGCAGAGCCCTAGCGGGTGAGGCCTCGGAGACCCAGTACTTC	CASRALAGEASETQYF
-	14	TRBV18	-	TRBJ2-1	TGTGCCACACCCGCCGGGACAAAGTACAATGAGCAGTTCTTC	CATPAGTKYNEQFF
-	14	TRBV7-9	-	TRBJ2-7	TGTGCCAGCAGCTTAGGCAGCGTAAACTACGAGCAGTACTTC	CASSLGSVNYEQYF
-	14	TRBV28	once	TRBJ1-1	TGTGCCAGCAGTCTAACAGGGTTGACCACTGAAGCTTTCTTT	CASSLTGLTTEAFF
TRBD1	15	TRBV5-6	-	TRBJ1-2	TGTGCCAGCAGCCCCATTTGGGACAGTAACTATGGCTACACCTTC	CASSPIWDSNYGYTF
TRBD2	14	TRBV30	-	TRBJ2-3	TGTGCCAGTTTAAGGGGAGGGATCCCAGATACGCAGTATTTT	CASLRGGIPDTQYF
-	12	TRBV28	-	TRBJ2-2	TGTGCCAGCAGTTTCCCTACCGGGGAGCTGTTTTTT	CASSFPTGELFF
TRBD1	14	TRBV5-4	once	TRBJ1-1	TGTGCCAGCGAAAAACAGGGGATGAACACTGAAGCTTTCTTT	CASEKQGMNTEAFF
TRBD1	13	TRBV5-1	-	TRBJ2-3	TGCGCCAGCAGCATGGATGGACAGGGAGGGCAGTATTTT	CASSMDGQGGQYF
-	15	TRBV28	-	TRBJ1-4	TGTGCCAGCAGTCCCCAGGGCAGAAATTCAGAAAAACTGTTTTTT	CASSPQGRNSEKLFF
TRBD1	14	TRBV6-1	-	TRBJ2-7	TGTGCCAGCAGTTTCCGACAGGGACCCTACGAGCAGTACTTC	CASSFRQGPYEQYF
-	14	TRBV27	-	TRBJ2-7	TGTGCCAGCAGTTTGACGGGGGAGATCTACGAGCAGTACTTC	CASSLTGEIYEQYF
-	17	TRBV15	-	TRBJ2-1	TGTGCCACCAGCAGAGATAACTCGCTGGCAGGGTTGACTGAGCAGTTCTTC	CATSRDNSLAGLTEQFF
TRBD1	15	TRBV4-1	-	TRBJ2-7	TGCGCCAGCAGCCAAGGGACAGGGAATACGTACGAGCAGTACTTC	CASSQGTGNTYEQYF